This entry features one TCR beta chain sequence. Its antigen remains unidentified. This record comes from a study of monozygotic twins with inflammatory bowel disease. Regarding the study as a whole: Nothing supported a single strong signal or clonotype that was associated with IBD. Twins with IBD were found to have lower TCRbeta diversity (inverse Simpson) than healthy co-twins.

TCRdb re-called the 5' RACE reads and gives one entry per CDR3 protein, without DNA. The sample table includes about 330,000 distinct CDR3 sequences. Germline CDR1 SQVTM, CDR2 ANQGSEA. CDR3 length equals 13 residues. This sequence was found in a human donor with ulcerative colitis or Crohn's disease, or a healthy co-twin of an affected twin (not recorded which). Sequenced sample: blood. The chain employs TRBV29-1 and TRBJ2-5. The CDR3 here is CSVDNQNQETQYF.